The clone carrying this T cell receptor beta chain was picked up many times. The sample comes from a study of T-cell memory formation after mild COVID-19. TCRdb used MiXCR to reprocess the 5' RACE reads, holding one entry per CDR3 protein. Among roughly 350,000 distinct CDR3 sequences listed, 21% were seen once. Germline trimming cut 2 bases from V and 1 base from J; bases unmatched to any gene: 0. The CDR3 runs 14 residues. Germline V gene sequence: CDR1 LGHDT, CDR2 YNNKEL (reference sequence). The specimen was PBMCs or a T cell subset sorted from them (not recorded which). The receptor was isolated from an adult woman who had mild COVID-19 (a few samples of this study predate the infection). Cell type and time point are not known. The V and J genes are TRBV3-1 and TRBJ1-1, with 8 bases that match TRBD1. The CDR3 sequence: CASSQQGANTEAFF. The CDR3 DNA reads TGTGCCAGCAGCCAACAGGGGGCGAACACTGAAGCTTTCTTT.